These 7 T cell receptor beta chains were all obtained from the same sample, sequenced in a study of T cell clonotyping in hematopoietic cell transplantation. TCRdb's copy holds only in-frame clones and misses some; the assay was immunoSEQ multiplex PCR. The table has 8,500 to 9,000 clones, approximately 94% seen once. The sequencing used PBMCs, collected 100 days after allogeneic stem cell transplant. Receptors were obtained from a male patient between 50 and 60 years old who had an allogeneic stem cell transplant from a related donor, so T cells may come from the graft donor. Some clones in this sample may be carry-over from other donors' samples.

The CDR3 DNA is TGTGCCAGCAGCCCCTTTGGAGCGGGAGAAGAGACCCAGTACTTC. This encodes CASSPFGAGEETQYF. This chain connects TRBV11-3 to TRBJ2-5, with 8 bases matching TRBD2. The CDR3 length is 15 residues. V dropped 5 bases and J dropped 3; count of bases not matched to a gene: 8. Germline V gene sequence: CDR1 SGHNT, CDR2 YENEEA.

The chain joins TRBV28 to TRBJ2-7, with a possible D match to TRBD2 (6 bases). This CDR3 is 15 amino acids long. The germline gives CDR1 MDHEN, CDR2 SYDVKM. V was cut by 3 bases and J by 4 bases, with 16 bases left in between. The CDR3: CASSLPGVGSYEQYF. Written as DNA, the CDR3 is TGTGCCAGCAGTTTGCCGGGAGTCGGATCTTACGAGCAGTACTTC.

The gene calls are TRBV13 and TRBJ1-4; D is ambiguous. CDR1 and CDR2 (germline): PRHDT, FYEKMQ (reference sequence). V lost 0 bases to trimming and J lost 5 bases, with 10 bases between them. The CDR3 consists of 15 residues. The CDR3 here is CASSLGLRENEKLFF. The DNA of the CDR3 is TGTGCCAGCAGCTTAGGCCTACGCGAGAATGAAAAACTGTTTTTT.

The chain has TRBV4-1 and TRBJ2-7, with 8 positions matching TRBD2. Per the germline V gene, CDR1 is MGHRA and CDR2 is YSYEKL. J lost 4 bases, V lost 0 bases, and 8 bases had no gene match. The CDR3 length is 16 residues. CDR3 loop: CASSQDVLAGRYEQYF. The CDR3 region has the DNA TGCGCCAGCAGCCAAGATGTCCTAGCGGGCAGATACGAGCAGTACTTC.

V is TRBV30 and J is TRBJ1-1; 7 bases agree with TRBD1. The CDR3 covers 13 residues. The germline V gene encodes CDR1 GTSNPN and CDR2 SVGIG (reference sequence). With V trimmed by 1 base and J by 1 base, 0 bases remained unmatched. DNA for the CDR3: TGTGCCTGGAGTGGGGACAGGAACACTGAAGCTTTCTTT. Translation: CAWSGDRNTEAFF.

The CDR3 protein is CASTAGTGGIHEQYF. The CDR3, as DNA: TGTGCCAGCACCGCGGGAACAGGGGGTATCCACGAGCAGTACTTC. This chain joins TRBV9 and TRBJ2-7, with 8 nucleotides matching TRBD1. The germline CDR1 and CDR2 sequences are SGDLS and YYNGEE. Trimming took 6 bases from V and 5 from J; bases not matched to a gene: 13. CDR3 length: 15 amino acids.

The chain uses TRBV6-1 and TRBJ1-2; D is perhaps TRBD1 (5 bases). Germline CDR1 and CDR2: MNHNS and SASEGT. The CDR3 is 13 amino acids. V lost 10 bases and J 1 base, leaving 13 bases between the germline ends. The CDR3 loop reads CATTGGNNYGYTF. The CDR3, as DNA: TGTGCCACCACTGGGGGGAATAACTATGGCTACACCTTC.